These 18 T cell receptor beta chains originate from one sample sequenced in a study of T cell responses to AZD1222 COVID-19 vaccine. Libraries were prepared by immunoSEQ multiplex PCR; TCRdb keeps only in-frame clonotypes and omits some of them. The sample yields about 96,000 clones, 70% to 90% seen once. The sequences come from peripheral blood, collected on day 0 of AZD1222 vaccination. The receptors were sampled from an adult in good health.

The chain combines TRBV6-5 with TRBJ1-1; no clear D gene. Germline V gives CDR1 MNHEY, CDR2 SVGAGI. The CDR3 extends over 11 amino acids. V gave up 6 bases and J gave up 11 bases, with 13 bases separating them. The CDR3 DNA follows: TGTGCCAGCAGGGACCCTTCTGCGGCTTTCTTT. Protein sequence: CASRDPSAAFF.

The chain couples TRBV6-5 to TRBJ2-2; 8 nucleotides line up with TRBD2. The V segment lost 4 bases and the J segment 1 base; nucleotides outside the gene matches: 5. The germline CDR1 and CDR2 sequences are MNHEY and SVGAGI. There are 16 residues in the CDR3. The CDR3 protein is CASSSGTRRNTGELFF. CDR3 sequence (DNA): TGTGCCAGCAGTTCCGGGACTAGAAGGAACACCGGGGAGCTGTTTTTT.

The chain links TRBV27 to TRBJ1-2, with 7 bases identical to TRBD1. Trimming cost V 3 bases and J 6 bases; bases outside gene matches: 4. The germline V gene has CDR1 MNHEY and CDR2 SMNVEV (reference sequence). The CDR3 is made up of 13 amino acids. CDR3 DNA sequence: TGTGCCAGCAGTTTTCGCAGGGGGGATGGCTACACCTTC. This translates into CASSFRRGDGYTF.

The gene calls are TRBV28 and TRBJ1-1, with TRBD1 as a possible D gene (5 bases). V was trimmed by 2 bases and J by 14 bases, leaving 27 bases between them. CDR1 MDHEN and CDR2 SYDVKM come from the germline V gene. The CDR3 loop spans 16 amino acids. In nucleotides, the CDR3 is TGTGCCAGCAGTTTAGACTTATCCCGGGACGGAGCTCGAGGATTCTTT. Translating gives CASSLDLSRDGARGFF.

The rearrangement links TRBV5-6 to TRBJ1-3; 7 bases agree with TRBD1. This CDR3 contains 16 residues. Trimming took 0 bases from V and 0 from J; bases not matched to a gene: 3. The V gene's germline CDR1 is SGHDT and CDR2 YYEEEE. The CDR3 DNA is TGTGCCAGCAGCTTGGGGGACAGCCGCTCTGGAAACACCATATATTTT. It is translated as CASSLGDSRSGNTIYF.

The V and J genes are TRBV25-1 and TRBJ1-5; TRBD1 might be the D (5 bases). The ends were cut back, 1 base at V and 7 bases at J, with 14 bases in the middle. CDR3 length: 15 amino acids. CDR1 is MGHDK and CDR2 is SYGVNS in the germline V gene. DNA for the CDR3: TGTGCCAGCAGTGAATTGGGGCAGGACAACCAGCCCCAGCATTTT. It codes for CASSELGQDNQPQHF.

This chain joins TRBV29-1 and TRBJ1-4; D is possibly TRBD1 (5 bases). Germline values: CDR1 SQVTM, CDR2 ANQGSEA. The CDR3 is 11 residues long. Trimming cost V 5 bases and J 7 bases, with 8 bases left between them. The CDR3 is CSVQGGEKLFF. The CDR3 DNA reads as TGCAGCGTTCAGGGTGGTGAAAAACTGTTTTTT.

The gene calls are TRBV18 and TRBJ2-3, with 10 bases aligning to TRBD2. Looked up from germline, CDR1 is KGHSH and CDR2 is LQKENI. V trimming: 3 bases; J trimming: 1 base; junction bases outside the gene matches: 4. This CDR3 has 16 amino acids. CDR3 amino acids: CASSPIAGGRTDTQYF. In DNA form, the CDR3 reads TGTGCCAGCTCACCGATAGCGGGGGGACGCACAGATACGCAGTATTTT.

The genes are TRBV29-1 and TRBJ2-3, with D perhaps matching TRBD2 (5 bases). V shed 6 bases and J shed 4 bases, with 29 bases lying between them. Germline assignment: CDR1 SQVTM and CDR2 ANQGSEA. There are 18 residues in the CDR3. CDR3 in amino acids: CSVRPGNTFNPRPDTQYF. The CDR3 nucleotides read TGCAGCGTGCGGCCGGGGAATACCTTCAATCCGCGGCCAGATACGCAGTATTTT.

The genes are TRBV5-1 and TRBJ2-7; D not certain. This CDR3 comprises 14 residues. Germline CDR1 and CDR2: SGHRS and YFSETQ. V shed 0 bases and J shed 2 bases, with 9 bases lying between them. In DNA form, the CDR3 reads TGCGCCAGCAGCTTGGGTGGCAGCACCTACGAGCAGTACTTC. Protein: CASSLGGSTYEQYF.

The CDR3 DNA is TGTGCCAGCAGTGAAGCAGGTTACGAGCAGTACTTC. Translating gives CASSEAGYEQYF. This chain connects TRBV2 to TRBJ2-7, with D unresolved. The CDR3 consists of 12 residues. Germline values: CDR1 SNHLY, CDR2 FYNNEI. Trimming took off 0 bases at V and 4 bases at J, with 4 bases between the two ends.

V usage is TRBV5-4 and J usage is TRBJ2-7, with 13 bases lining up with TRBD2. Germline-derived CDR1 and CDR2 are SGHNT and YYREEE (reference sequence). V lost 2 bases and J lost 1; bases outside the gene matches: 6. CDR3 length equals 17 residues. The CDR3 nucleotides are TGTGCCAGCAGCTTTACCCTACTAGCGGGGGGGTCCTACGAGCAGTACTTC. It encodes CASSFTLLAGGSYEQYF.

The chain has TRBV27 and TRBJ2-7; TRBD1 or TRBD2 may be the D gene (5 bases each). Germline CDR1 reads MNHEY; CDR2 reads SMNVEV (reference sequence). V lost 7 bases and J 5 bases, leaving 9 bases between the germline ends. The CDR3 contains 11 residues. The CDR3 DNA sequence: TGTGCCAGCACGATGGGGGACGAGCAGTACTTC. This translates into CASTMGDEQYF.

V gene TRBV27 combines with J gene TRBJ1-5; TRBD1 matches at 7 bases. The J segment lost 2 bases and the V segment lost 6 bases, leaving 7 bases of the junction unmatched. The length of the CDR3 is 15 residues. The germline gives CDR1 MNHEY, CDR2 SMNVEV (reference sequence). CDR3 protein: CASSSLGTGNQPQHF. The CDR3 DNA is TGTGCCAGCAGCAGTTTGGGGACAGGCAATCAGCCCCAGCATTTT.

The chain links TRBV5-1 to TRBJ1-4; D is possibly TRBD1 (5 bases). Germline V gene sequence: CDR1 SGHRS, CDR2 YFSETQ. The CDR3 contains 14 residues. With 4 bases removed from V and 2 bases from J, the gap between germline ends came to 9 bases. The CDR3: CASSPGRTNEKLFF. CDR3 DNA: TGCGCCAGCAGCCCGGGACGGACTAATGAAAAACTGTTTTTT.

In its sample, this clone was seen a few times. This rearrangement joins TRBV4-2 to TRBJ2-7; perhaps TRBD2 as D (5 bases). V lost 0 bases and J 0 bases, leaving 9 bases between the germline ends. The CDR3 has 15 residues. Germline assignment: CDR1 LGHNA and CDR2 YNFKEQ. The CDR3 is CASSQERGSSYEQYF. CDR3 coding DNA: TGTGCCAGCAGCCAAGAACGGGGTAGCTCCTACGAGCAGTACTTC.

This chain uses TRBV11-2 with TRBJ2-7, with 7 bases aligning to TRBD1. CDR1 and CDR2 from the germline V gene are SGHAT and FQNNGV. Trimming took 4 bases from V and 3 from J; bases not matched to a gene: 9. The CDR3 runs to 15 residues. The CDR3 nucleotides read TGTGCCAGCAGCTCCGGGACAGCCGAACGCTACGAGCAGTACTTC. The encoded protein is CASSSGTAERYEQYF.

This rearrangement joins TRBV3-1 (or the pseudogene TRBV3-2) to TRBJ1-3; the match to TRBD1 covers 7 bases. CDR1 is LGHDT and CDR2 is YNNKEL in the germline V gene (reference sequence). This CDR3 is 14 amino acids long. The V and J ends lost 8 bases and 2 bases, in that order; junction bases with no gene match: 6. The DNA for the CDR3 is TGTGCCAGCGGCATACAGGGGACTGGAAACACCATATATTTT. It specifies CASGIQGTGNTIYF.